Each of the 29 T cell receptor beta chains below was sequenced from the same sample in a study of cytomegalovirus exposure and HLA in healthy donors. Primers for the PCR totalled 60 Vbeta and 13 Jbeta. Clones were sequenced by immunoSEQ multiplex PCR, and TCRdb holds only the in-frame ones, with some missing. This listing includes 150,000 to 200,000 clones. Sequencing used PBMCs. These receptors were obtained from a woman under 30 in good health and CMV-seropositive.

The chain recombines TRBV9 with TRBJ2-2; unclear D gene. The germline CDR1 and CDR2 sequences are SGDLS and YYNGEE. Trimming shortened V by 1 base and J by 0 bases, and 10 bases separated the two germline ends. The CDR3 contains 16 residues. In nucleotides, the CDR3 is TGTGCCAGCAGCGTACTCGGGTATTCGAACACCGGGGAGCTGTTTTTT. Encoded protein: CASSVLGYSNTGELFF. Full variable domain (outside the CDR3, taken from reference TRBV9 and TRBJ2-2): DSGVTQTPKHLITATGQRVTLRCSPRSGDLSVYWYQQSLDQGLQFLIQYYNGEERAKGNILERFSAQQFPDLHSELNLSSLELGDSALYFCASSVLGYSNTGELFFGEGSRLTVL.

The chain employs TRBV7-2 and TRBJ1-1; perhaps TRBD1 as D (5 bases). This CDR3 has 13 residues. Germline CDR1 SGHTA, CDR2 FQGNSA. V lost 5 bases and J 0 bases, leaving 7 bases between the germline ends. CDR3 loop: CASSKTVNTEAFF. The CDR3 DNA sequence: TGTGCCAGCAGCAAGACAGTGAACACTGAAGCTTTCTTT. Using reference TRBV7-2 and TRBJ1-1 for the parts outside the CDR3, the full variable domain is GAGVSQSPSNKVTEKGKDVELRCDPISGHTALYWYRQSLGQGLEFLIYFQGNSAPDKSGLPSDRFSAERTGGSVSTLTIQRTQQEDSAVYLCASSKTVNTEAFFGQGTRLTVV.

The rearrangement joins TRBV30 to TRBJ1-6, with D possibly being TRBD1 (5 bases). V was clipped by 0 bases and J by 5 bases, with 11 bases between them. The CDR3 is 15 amino acids. Per germline, CDR1 GTSNPN and CDR2 SVGIG (reference sequence). In nucleotides, the CDR3 is TGTGCCTGGAGTGTGGGGCCGTTCGATAATTCACCCCTCCACTTT. Translated: CAWSVGPFDNSPLHF.

The chain carries TRBV4-3 and TRBJ1-6; D is perhaps TRBD1 (6 bases). Per germline, CDR1 LGHNA and CDR2 YSLEER. Trimming removed 1 base at V and 7 bases at J, with 14 bases between. The CDR3 loop spans 16 amino acids. The CDR3 loop reads CASSQGMGGGNSPLHF. The CDR3 DNA sequence: TGCGCCAGCAGCCAAGGGATGGGAGGGGGAAATTCACCCCTCCACTTT.

This sequence joins TRBV10-3 and TRBJ2-5; 9 bases match TRBD1. After removal of 0 bases from V and 6 bases from J, the junction contained 8 bases not matched to a gene. This CDR3 region has 16 residues. Germline CDR1 is ENHRY and CDR2 is SYGVKD. The CDR3 is CAISESEGQGKKTQYF. Written as DNA, the CDR3 is TGTGCCATCAGTGAGTCTGAAGGACAGGGGAAAAAGACCCAGTACTTC.

The V gene is TRBV7-2, the J gene TRBJ2-5, with D possibly being TRBD1 (6 bases). V dropped 5 bases and J dropped 5 bases, with 9 bases sitting between them. The CDR3 extends over 12 amino acids. CDR1 and CDR2 from the germline V gene are SGHTA and FQGNSA. CDR3 in amino acids: CASSPGVETQYF. The CDR3 DNA is TGTGCCAGCAGCCCAGGGGTGGAGACCCAGTACTTC.

The chain couples TRBV30 to TRBJ2-7, with D maybe TRBD2 (6 bases). The CDR3 is 15 amino acids. Trimming removed 0 bases at V and 4 bases at J, with 16 bases between. Germline lookup yields CDR1 GTSNPN and CDR2 SVGIG (reference sequence). CDR3 amino acids: CAWSVGGSRSYEQYF. The DNA of the CDR3 is TGTGCCTGGAGTGTCGGGGGTAGCAGAAGTTACGAGCAGTACTTC.

The CDR3 reads CATRRTTSGEAFF. CDR3 coding DNA: TGTGCCACCCGGAGGACCACCTCGGGTGAAGCTTTCTTT. V is TRBV4-2 and J is TRBJ1-1; D remains unclear. Trimming cost V 10 bases and J 7 bases, with 19 bases left between them. CDR3 length equals 13 residues. The germline V gene encodes CDR1 LGHNA and CDR2 YNFKEQ.

The chain joins TRBV6-1 to TRBJ1-6; D is unclear. This CDR3 region has 13 residues. V lost 1 base, J lost 7 bases, and 5 bases lay in between. Germline assignment: CDR1 MNHNS and CDR2 SASEGT. As DNA, the CDR3 is TGTGCCAGCAGTGAAGTTAGCAATTCACCCCTCCACTTT. Its translation: CASSEVSNSPLHF.

The chain links TRBV19 to TRBJ2-3, with D perhaps matching TRBD1 (5 bases). The ends were cut back, 7 bases at V and 1 base at J, with 9 bases in the middle. This CDR3 spans 13 amino acids. Germline CDR1 reads LNHDA; CDR2 reads SQIVND (reference sequence). The CDR3 loop is CASTTGRTDTQYF. The CDR3 DNA follows: TGTGCCAGTACCACAGGCCGCACAGATACGCAGTATTTT.

This chain uses TRBV18 with TRBJ2-7; D might be TRBD1 (5 bases). Germline assignment: CDR1 KGHSH and CDR2 LQKENI. Trimming shortened V by 2 bases and J by 3 bases, and 11 bases separated the two germline ends. The CDR3 runs 14 residues. CDR3 coding DNA: TGTGCCAGCTCACCAGACAGATCGATCTACGAGCAGTACTTC. Residues: CASSPDRSIYEQYF.

This chain connects TRBV12-5 to TRBJ1-5, with D maybe TRBD1 (6 bases). This CDR3 has 15 amino acids. The V end was cut by 4 bases, the J end by 2 bases, with 12 bases between. Germline assignment: CDR1 LGHNT and CDR2 FRNRAP. CDR3 protein: CASGWTAKGNQPQHF. The CDR3 DNA is TGTGCTAGTGGTTGGACAGCGAAGGGCAATCAGCCCCAGCATTTT.

The chain has TRBV20-1 and TRBJ2-7, with 7 bases identical to TRBD2. The CDR3 runs 11 residues. The germline V gene has CDR1 DFQATT and CDR2 SNEGSKA (reference sequence). The trim removed 5 bases at V and 3 bases at J, leaving 1 base unmatched. The CDR3 region has the DNA TGCAGTGCTCGGGACTACTACGAGCAGTACTTC. Its translation is CSARDYYEQYF.

J is TRBJ2-7 and V is TRBV7-2; 10 nucleotides agree with TRBD2. CDR1 and CDR2 (germline): SGHTA, FQGNSA. There are 15 residues in the CDR3. Unmatched junction bases numbered 6, after V lost 2 bases and J lost 5 bases. CDR3 DNA sequence: TGTGCCAGCAGCTTAAGCGGGAGGGCCCCAAACGAGCAGTACTTC. Its protein product is CASSLSGRAPNEQYF. The complete variable domain, with remaining parts taken from reference TRBV7-2 and TRBJ2-7, reads GAGVSQSPSNKVTEKGKDVELRCDPISGHTALYWYRQSLGQGLEFLIYFQGNSAPDKSGLPSDRFSAERTGGSVSTLTIQRTQQEDSAVYLCASSLSGRAPNEQYFGPGTRLTVT.

V usage is TRBV7-2 and J usage is TRBJ2-3; perhaps TRBD2 as D (6 bases). The CDR3 covers 15 residues. The ends were cut back, 1 base at V and 6 bases at J, with 14 bases in the middle. The germline V gene encodes CDR1 SGHTA and CDR2 FQGNSA. CDR3 coding DNA: TGTGCCAGCAGCTTAGGACTAGTCCCTGGGGATACGCAGTATTTT. This gives the protein CASSLGLVPGDTQYF.

The chain has TRBV4-3 and TRBJ1-2; D is unresolved. The CDR3 spans 15 residues. The germline V gene has CDR1 LGHNA and CDR2 YSLEER. V lost 0 bases, J lost 4 bases, and 12 bases lay in between. CDR3 coding DNA: TGCGCCAGCAGCCAAGATCACACAGTTCTCTATGGCTACACCTTC. This codes for CASSQDHTVLYGYTF.

This chain joins TRBV6-6 and TRBJ1-2; 10 bases align to TRBD1. The CDR3 has 15 residues. Per the germline V gene, CDR1 is MNHNY and CDR2 is SVGAGI (reference sequence). J was trimmed by 6 bases and V by 1 base; bases with no gene match: 5. The CDR3 spells CASSYYPGQGNGYTF. CDR3 in DNA: TGTGCCAGCAGTTACTACCCGGGACAGGGGAATGGCTACACCTTC.

The genes are TRBV5-1 and TRBJ2-5; 15 bases match TRBD2. The junction had 8 bases not matched to a gene; V was cut back by 2 bases and J by 0 bases. Germline V CDR1 and CDR2: SGHRS, YFSETQ. This CDR3 contains 19 residues. Here the CDR3 DNA reads TGCGCCAGCAGCTTCCCGGGACTAGCGGGGGGCCACTACCAAGAGACCCAGTACTTC. Residues: CASSFPGLAGGHYQETQYF.

The rearrangement links TRBV2 to TRBJ2-7; 9 positions match TRBD1. This CDR3 has 14 residues. Per germline, CDR1 SNHLY and CDR2 FYNNEI. V gave up 7 bases and J gave up 3 bases; unmatched junction bases: 7. CDR3 sequence: CASNQPDRGYEQYF. The CDR3 bases are TGTGCCAGCAACCAGCCGGACAGGGGCTACGAGCAGTACTTC.

V usage is TRBV15 and J usage is TRBJ2-3; D ambiguous. The CDR3 covers 13 residues. Trimming stripped 0 bases from V and 6 bases from J, with 7 bases between. Germline values: CDR1 LNHNV, CDR2 YYDKDF (reference sequence). The CDR3, as DNA: TGTGCCACCAGCAGAGATCTCGGGGATACGCAGTATTTT. This codes for CATSRDLGDTQYF. Together with reference TRBV15 and TRBJ2-3, the CDR3 gives the full variable domain: DAMVIQNPRYQVTQFGKPVTLSCSQTLNHNVMYWYQQKSSQAPKLLFHYYDKDFNNEADTPDNFQSRRPNTSFCFLDIRSPGLGDTAMYLCATSRDLGDTQYFGPGTRLTVL.

This chain links TRBV4-2 with TRBJ2-1; TRBD2 aligns across 8 bases. V dropped 7 bases and J dropped 12; count of bases not matched to a gene: 17. The germline V gene has CDR1 LGHNA and CDR2 YNFKEQ. The CDR3 contains 15 residues. CDR3 loop: CASTLVGSGGSRQFF. DNA of the CDR3: TGTGCCAGCACCCTGGTCGGGAGCGGGGGAAGCAGGCAGTTCTTC.

The chain's CDR3 is CASSSTSGGGIEQFF. Here the CDR3 DNA reads TGTGCCAGTAGTAGTACTAGCGGGGGGGGTATTGAGCAGTTCTTC. The chain carries TRBV19 and TRBJ2-1; the match to TRBD2 covers 13 bases. V was pared by 4 bases and J by 9 bases, with 6 bases of the junction left unmatched. CDR3 length equals 15 residues. From germline, CDR1 is LNHDA and CDR2 SQIVND (reference sequence).

The rearrangement links TRBV6-5 to TRBJ2-1; TRBD2 might be the D (6 bases). This CDR3 spans 14 amino acids. Trimming removed 2 bases from V and 5 bases from J, with 10 bases in between. Germline V lookup: CDR1 MNHEY, CDR2 SVGAGI. CDR3 DNA: TGTGCCAGCAGTTACGGAGGGGCCCACAATGAGCAGTTCTTC. Its translation: CASSYGGAHNEQFF.

The chain couples TRBV7-3 to TRBJ2-1, with 14 bases fitting TRBD2. The length of the CDR3 is 17 residues. After removal of 5 bases from V and 2 bases from J, the junction contained 5 bases not matched to a gene. Germline values: CDR1 SGHTA, CDR2 FQGTGA. CDR3 amino acids: CASSRLAGGSPYNEQFF. DNA for the CDR3: TGTGCCAGCAGCCGACTAGCGGGGGGGTCGCCCTACAATGAGCAGTTCTTC.

The rearrangement joins TRBV27 to TRBJ1-5; maybe TRBD1 (6 bases). The V gene's germline CDR1 is MNHEY and CDR2 SMNVEV (reference sequence). The germline V and J ends were trimmed by 6 bases and 3 bases, with 12 bases remaining between them. This CDR3 contains 14 residues. The CDR3 DNA sequence: TGTGCCAGCAGCAGACAGGCTCTCAATCAGCCCCAGCATTTT. Its protein product is CASSRQALNQPQHF.

The V and J genes are TRBV2 and TRBJ1-1; the D gene is possibly TRBD1 (5 bases). Germline V gene lookup returns CDR1 SNHLY and CDR2 FYNNEI. The ends were cut back, 5 bases at V and 1 base at J, with 11 bases in the middle. The CDR3 contains 14 residues. Written as DNA, the CDR3 is TGTGCCAGCAGTCCCTTGGGGGGGAACACTGAAGCTTTCTTT. Protein: CASSPLGGNTEAFF.

J is TRBJ2-4 and V is TRBV9; tentatively, D is TRBD2 (7 bases). The CDR3 has 18 residues. Germline V gives CDR1 SGDLS, CDR2 YYNGEE. V was trimmed by 0 bases and J by 0 bases, leaving 16 bases between them. The CDR3 protein is CASSVGRGTQIAKNIQYF. The CDR3 nucleotides are TGTGCCAGCAGCGTAGGGCGGGGGACACAGATAGCCAAAAACATTCAGTACTTC.

This sequence joins TRBV7-2 and TRBJ1-1, with D uncertain. The ends were cut back, 5 bases at V and 4 bases at J, with 26 bases in the middle. This CDR3 contains 18 residues. Germline CDR1 SGHTA, CDR2 FQGNSA. The CDR3 reads CASSLRRAQGGSTTEAFF. The CDR3 nucleotides are TGTGCCAGCAGCCTCCGGCGGGCCCAAGGAGGGAGTACCACTGAAGCTTTCTTT.

V usage is TRBV5-6 and J usage is TRBJ1-1; 8 nucleotides line up with TRBD1. There are 16 residues in the CDR3. After removal of 0 bases from V and 0 bases from J, the junction contained 4 bases not matched to a gene. Germline-derived CDR1 and CDR2 are SGHDT and YYEEEE. CDR3 DNA sequence: TGTGCCAGCAGCTTGGTTGCAGGGGGCCTGAACACTGAAGCTTTCTTT. Encoded protein: CASSLVAGGLNTEAFF.